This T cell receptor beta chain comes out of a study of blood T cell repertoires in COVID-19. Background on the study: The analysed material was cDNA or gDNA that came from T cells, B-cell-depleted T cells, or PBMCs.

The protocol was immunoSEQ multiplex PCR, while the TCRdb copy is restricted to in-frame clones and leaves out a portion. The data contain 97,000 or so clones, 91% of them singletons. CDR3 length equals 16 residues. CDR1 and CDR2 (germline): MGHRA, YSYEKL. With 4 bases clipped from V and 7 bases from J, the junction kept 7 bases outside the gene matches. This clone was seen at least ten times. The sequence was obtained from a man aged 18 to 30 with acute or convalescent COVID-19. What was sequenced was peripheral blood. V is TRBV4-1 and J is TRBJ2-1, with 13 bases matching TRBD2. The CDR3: CASSPLLAGGPNEQFF. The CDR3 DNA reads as TGCGCCAGCAGCCCTCTACTAGCGGGGGGGCCAAATGAGCAGTTCTTC.